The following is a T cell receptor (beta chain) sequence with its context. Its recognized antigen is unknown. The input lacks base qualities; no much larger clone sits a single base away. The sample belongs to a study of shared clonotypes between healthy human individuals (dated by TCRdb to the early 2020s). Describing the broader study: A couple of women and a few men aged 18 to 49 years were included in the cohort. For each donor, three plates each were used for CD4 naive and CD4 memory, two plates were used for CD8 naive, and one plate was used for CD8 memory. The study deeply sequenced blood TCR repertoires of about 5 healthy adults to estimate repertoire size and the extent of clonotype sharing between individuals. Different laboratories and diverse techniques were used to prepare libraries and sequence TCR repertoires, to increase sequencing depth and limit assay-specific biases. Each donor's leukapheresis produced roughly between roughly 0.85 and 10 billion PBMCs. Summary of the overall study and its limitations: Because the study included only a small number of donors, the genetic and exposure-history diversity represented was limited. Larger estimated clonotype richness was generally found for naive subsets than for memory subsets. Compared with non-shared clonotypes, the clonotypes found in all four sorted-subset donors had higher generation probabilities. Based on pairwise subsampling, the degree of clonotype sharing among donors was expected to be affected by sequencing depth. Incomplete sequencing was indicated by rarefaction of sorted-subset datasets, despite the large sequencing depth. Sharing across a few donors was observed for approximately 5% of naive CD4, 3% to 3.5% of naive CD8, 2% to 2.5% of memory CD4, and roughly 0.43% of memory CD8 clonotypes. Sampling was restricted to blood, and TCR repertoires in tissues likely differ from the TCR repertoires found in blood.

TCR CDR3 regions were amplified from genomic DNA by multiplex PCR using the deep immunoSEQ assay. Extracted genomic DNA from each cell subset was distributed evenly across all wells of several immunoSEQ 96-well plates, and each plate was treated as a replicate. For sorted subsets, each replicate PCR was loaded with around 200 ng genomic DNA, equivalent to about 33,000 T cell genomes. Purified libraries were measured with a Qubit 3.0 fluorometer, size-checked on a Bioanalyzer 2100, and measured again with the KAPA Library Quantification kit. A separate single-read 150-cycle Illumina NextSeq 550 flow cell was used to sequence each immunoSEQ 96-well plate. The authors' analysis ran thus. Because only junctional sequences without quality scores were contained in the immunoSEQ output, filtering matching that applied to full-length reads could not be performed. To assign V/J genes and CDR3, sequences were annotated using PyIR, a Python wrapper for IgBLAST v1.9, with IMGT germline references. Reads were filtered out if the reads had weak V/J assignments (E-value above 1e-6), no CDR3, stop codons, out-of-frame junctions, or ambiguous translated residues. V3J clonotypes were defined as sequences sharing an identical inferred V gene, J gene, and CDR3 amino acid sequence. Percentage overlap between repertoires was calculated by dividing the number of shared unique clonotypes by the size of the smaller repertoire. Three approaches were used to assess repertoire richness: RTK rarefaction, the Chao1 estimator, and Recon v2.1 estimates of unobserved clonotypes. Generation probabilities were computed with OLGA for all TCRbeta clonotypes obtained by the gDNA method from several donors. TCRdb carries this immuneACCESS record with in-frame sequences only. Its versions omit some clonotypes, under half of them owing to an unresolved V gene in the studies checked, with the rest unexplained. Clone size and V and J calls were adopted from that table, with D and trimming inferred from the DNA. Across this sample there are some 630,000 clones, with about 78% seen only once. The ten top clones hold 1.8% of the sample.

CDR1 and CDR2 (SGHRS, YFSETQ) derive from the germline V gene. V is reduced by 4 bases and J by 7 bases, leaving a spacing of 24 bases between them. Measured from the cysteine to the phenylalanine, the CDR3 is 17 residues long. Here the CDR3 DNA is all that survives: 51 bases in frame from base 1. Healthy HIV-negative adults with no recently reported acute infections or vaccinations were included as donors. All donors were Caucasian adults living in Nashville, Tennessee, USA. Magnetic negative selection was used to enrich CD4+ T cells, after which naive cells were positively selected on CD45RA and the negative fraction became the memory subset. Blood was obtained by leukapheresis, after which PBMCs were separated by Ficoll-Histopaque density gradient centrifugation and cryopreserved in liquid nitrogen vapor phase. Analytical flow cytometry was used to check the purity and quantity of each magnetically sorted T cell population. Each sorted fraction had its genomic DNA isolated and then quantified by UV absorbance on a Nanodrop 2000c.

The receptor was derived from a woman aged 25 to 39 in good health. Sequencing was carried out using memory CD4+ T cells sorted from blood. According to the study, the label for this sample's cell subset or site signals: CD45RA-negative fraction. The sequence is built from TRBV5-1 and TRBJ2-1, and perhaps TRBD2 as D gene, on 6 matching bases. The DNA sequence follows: TGCGCCAGCAGCCGCCTCATTTCGGGTGTCAGCGGGAATGAGCAGTTCTTC. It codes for CASSRLISGVSGNEQFF.